The rows below give T cell receptor beta chains drawn from one sample of a study of cytomegalovirus exposure and HLA in healthy donors. The repertoire was sequenced with immunoSEQ multiplex PCR; TCRdb's copy has only in-frame clones and lacks some. The table has 110,000 or so clones, 65% to 75% seen once. The sequenced material came from PBMCs. These receptors originate from a woman aged 40 to 55 in good health and CMV-seropositive. CDR3s include the opening cysteine and the closing phenylalanine or tryptophan. The D gene is left open where the match is weak. Where a row states a size, it is once, few, many or the class of an expanded clone; other rows omit it.

TRBV19,TRBD2,TRBJ2-1,.,TGTGCCAGTGCAAGCGGGAGGGTATACAATGAGCAGTTCTTC,CASASGRVYNEQFF
TRBV5-6,.,TRBJ2-3,.,TGTGCCAGCAGCTTGGGGGCAGGGCCAGATACGCAGTATTTT,CASSLGAGPDTQYF
TRBV29-1,.,TRBJ2-3,.,TGCAGCGCCGGACTATCGGGGGCAGATACGCAGTATTTT,CSAGLSGADTQYF
TRBV19,.,TRBJ1-1,.,TGTGCCAGTAGGAGCAGGGCGAACACTGAAGCTTTCTTT,CASRSRANTEAFF
TRBV7-9,TRBD2,TRBJ2-5,once,TGTGCCAGCAGCCGTCTCATAGCGGGGGCGGAAGAGACCCAGTACTTC,CASSRLIAGAEETQYF
TRBV9,.,TRBJ2-5,.,TGTGCCAGCAGCGTAGGACACCTCCAAGAGACCCAGTACTTC,CASSVGHLQETQYF
TRBV30,TRBD1,TRBJ2-7,.,TGTGCCTGGAGTGTGACAGGGTACCAGCAGTACTTC,CAWSVTGYQQYF
TRBV19,TRBD2,TRBJ2-7,.,TGTGCCAGTAGTAATGAGGCAGCTGCGGGAGGGAATGAGCAGTACTTC,CASSNEAAAGGNEQYF
TRBV6-1,.,TRBJ1-3,few,TGTGCCAGCAGTGACAGGGGAGGAAACACCATATATTTT,CASSDRGGNTIYF
TRBV7-3,TRBD2,TRBJ2-3,.,TGTGCCAGCAGCTTATGGGGGCTAGCGGGACTAGAGGGAGATACGCAGTATTTT,CASSLWGLAGLEGDTQYF
TRBV5-1,TRBD2,TRBJ2-3,few,TGCGCCAGCATGGCTAGCGGGAGGGCCGGCACAGATACGCAGTATTTT,CASMASGRAGTDTQYF
TRBV9,TRBD2,TRBJ2-3,.,TGTGCCAGCAGCGTAGCCACTAGCGGTGCTAGCACAGATACGCAGTATTTT,CASSVATSGASTDTQYF
TRBV25-1,.,TRBJ2-1,.,TGTGCCAGCAGTGAAAACAGGGAAGGCAATGAGCAGTTCTTC,CASSENREGNEQFF
TRBV2,TRBD1,TRBJ2-3,.,TGTGCCAGCAGGGGACAGGGGGCAAAGACAGATACGCAGTATTTT,CASRGQGAKTDTQYF
TRBV18,TRBD1,TRBJ1-1,.,TGTGCCAGCTCCGGGACAGGGACGAACACTGAAGCTTTCTTT,CASSGTGTNTEAFF
TRBV9,.,TRBJ2-5,few,TGTGCCAGCAGCAGTACGGGCCAAGAGACCCAGTACTTC,CASSSTGQETQYF
TRBV2,.,TRBJ2-3,.,TGTGCCAGCAGTGATGTGGCAGCAGATACGCAGTATTTT,CASSDVAADTQYF